The subject of this entry is one TCR beta chain. This record comes from a study of blood T cells in healthy people across ages. With a J-beta primer mix and a sample-barcoded 5' primer, a second PCR ran about 6 to 11 cycles. TCRdb reanalysed the 5' RACE reads using MiXCR and keeps one entry per CDR3 protein. The sample has over a million distinct CDR3 sequences; approximately 43% are singletons. The CDR3 spans 15 residues. Trimming took 4 bases from V and 5 from J, leaving 13 bases between them. Germline V gives CDR1 SGHRS, CDR2 YFSETQ. Sequencing was performed on blood. The chain has TRBV5-1 and TRBJ1-6, with a tentative D call TRBD1 (5 bases). This receptor was obtained from a woman younger than 35 in good health. The CDR3 DNA follows: TGCGCCAGCAGCGGGACCGGGACGGATAATTCACCCCTCCACTTT. Its protein is CASSGTGTDNSPLHF.